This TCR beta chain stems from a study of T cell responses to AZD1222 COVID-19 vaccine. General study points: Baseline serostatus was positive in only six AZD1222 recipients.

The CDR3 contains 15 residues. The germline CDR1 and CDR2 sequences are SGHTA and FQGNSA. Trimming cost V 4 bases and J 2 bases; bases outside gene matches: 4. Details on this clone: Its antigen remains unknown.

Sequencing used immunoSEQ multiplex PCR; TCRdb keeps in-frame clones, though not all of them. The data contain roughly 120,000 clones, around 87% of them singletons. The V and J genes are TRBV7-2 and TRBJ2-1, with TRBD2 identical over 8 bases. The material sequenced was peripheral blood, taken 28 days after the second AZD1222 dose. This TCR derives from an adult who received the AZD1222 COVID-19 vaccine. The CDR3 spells CASSSTSGPYNEQFF. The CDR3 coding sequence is TGTGCCAGCAGCTCAACTAGCGGACCCTACAATGAGCAGTTCTTC.